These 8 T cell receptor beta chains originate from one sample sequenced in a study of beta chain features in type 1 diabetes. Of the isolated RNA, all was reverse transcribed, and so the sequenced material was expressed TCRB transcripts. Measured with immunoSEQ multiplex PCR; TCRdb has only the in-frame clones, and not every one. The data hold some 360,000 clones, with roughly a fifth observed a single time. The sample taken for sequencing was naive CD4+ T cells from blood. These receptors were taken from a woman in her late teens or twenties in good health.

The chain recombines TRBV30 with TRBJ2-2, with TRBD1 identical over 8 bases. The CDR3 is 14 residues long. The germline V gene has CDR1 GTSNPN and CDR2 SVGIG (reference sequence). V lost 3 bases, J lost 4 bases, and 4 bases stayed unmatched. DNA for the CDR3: TGTGCCTGGAGACAGGGGGATAGCACCGGGGAGCTGTTTTTT. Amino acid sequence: CAWRQGDSTGELFF.

CDR3 loop: CASSLPGQGMYEQYF. In nucleotides, the CDR3 is TGTGCCAGCAGCCTACCGGGACAGGGAATGTACGAGCAGTACTTC. This chain links TRBV5-4 with TRBJ2-7; TRBD1 matches at 9 bases. CDR1 SGHNT and CDR2 YYREEE come from the germline V gene (reference sequence). The CDR3 is made up of 15 amino acids. The J segment lost 4 bases and the V segment lost 4 bases, leaving 9 bases of the junction unmatched.

CDR3 in DNA: TGTGCCAGCAGCACCGACAGATCAGAAGCCAATGAGCAGTTCTTC. Amino acid sequence: CASSTDRSEANEQFF. This chain links TRBV7-2 with TRBJ2-1; D is perhaps TRBD1 (5 bases). V gave up 5 bases and J gave up 6 bases, with 17 bases separating them. The CDR3 sequence is 15 residues long. CDR1 SGHTA and CDR2 FQGNSA come from the germline V gene.

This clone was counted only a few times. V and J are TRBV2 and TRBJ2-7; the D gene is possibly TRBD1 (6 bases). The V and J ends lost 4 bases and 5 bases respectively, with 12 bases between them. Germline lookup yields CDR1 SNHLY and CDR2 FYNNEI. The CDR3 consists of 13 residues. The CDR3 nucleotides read TGTGCCAGCAGTGTGTCACCAGGGGACGAGCAGTACTTC. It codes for CASSVSPGDEQYF.

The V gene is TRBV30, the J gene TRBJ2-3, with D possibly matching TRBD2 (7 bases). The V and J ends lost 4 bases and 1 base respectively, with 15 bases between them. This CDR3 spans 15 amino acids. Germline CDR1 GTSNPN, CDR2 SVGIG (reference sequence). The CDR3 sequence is CAWTRGAQGTDTQYF. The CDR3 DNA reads TGTGCCTGGACCCGGGGGGCCCAAGGCACAGATACGCAGTATTTT.

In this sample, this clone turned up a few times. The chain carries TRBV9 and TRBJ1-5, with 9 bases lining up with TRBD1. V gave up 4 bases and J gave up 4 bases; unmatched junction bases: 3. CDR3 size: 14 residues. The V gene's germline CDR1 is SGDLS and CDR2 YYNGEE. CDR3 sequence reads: CASSPDRGNQPQHF. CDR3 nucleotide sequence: TGTGCCAGCAGCCCCGACAGGGGGAATCAGCCCCAGCATTTT.

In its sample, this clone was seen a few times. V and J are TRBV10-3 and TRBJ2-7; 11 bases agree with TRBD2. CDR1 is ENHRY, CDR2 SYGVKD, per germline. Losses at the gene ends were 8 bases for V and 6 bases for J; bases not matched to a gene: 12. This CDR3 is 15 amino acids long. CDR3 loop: CAIDTSGSLYGEQYF. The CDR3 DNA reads TGTGCCATCGACACTAGCGGGAGCTTGTACGGCGAGCAGTACTTC.

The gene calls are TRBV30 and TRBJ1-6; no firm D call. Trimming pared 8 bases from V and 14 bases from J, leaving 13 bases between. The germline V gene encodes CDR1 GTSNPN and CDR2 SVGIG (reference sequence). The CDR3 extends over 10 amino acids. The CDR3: CAGGVEALHF. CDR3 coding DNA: TGTGCCGGCGGGGTGGAGGCCCTCCACTTT.